Listed below are T cell receptor beta chains from one sample, sequenced in a study of metastatic and nonmetastatic thyroid tumors. TCRdb reanalyzed the PCR reads with MiXCR. The sample carries approximately 22,000 clones, more than 15% recorded once. Sequenced: tumor tissue. Receptors originate from a female donor with papillary thyroid cancer or a benign thyroid nodule (not recorded which). Some clones in this sample may be carry-over from other donors' samples. The CDR3 runs from the conserved cysteine through the conserved F or W. The D gene is left open where the match is weak. Not all rows give a size; the values are once, few, many and, for expanded clones, a class.

NA	TRBV20-1	many	TRBJ2-7	TGCAGTGCTCCCCCTATGGGGGGGGCCCACGAGCAGTACTTC	CSAPPMGGAHEQYF
NA	TRBV5-8	many	TRBJ1-6	TGTGCCAGCAGCCGGGGATCCTGGAATTCACCCCTCCACTTT	CASSRGSWNSPLHF
TRBD2	TRBV6-5	medium-sized	TRBJ2-1	TGTGCCAGCAGACAAGGGACTAGCGGGAGTATGGGCGATGAGCAGTTCTTC	CASRQGTSGSMGDEQFF
NA	TRBV20-1	many	TRBJ2-1	TGCAGTGCCATCCCGAATAGTCAAATCATCGATGAGCAGTTCTTC	CSAIPNSQIIDEQFF
NA	TRBV7-9	NA	TRBJ1-2	TGTGCCAGCAGCTTAGGGGCGCAGAGCGGCTACACCTTC	CASSLGAQSGYTF
NA	TRBV28	medium-sized	TRBJ2-7	TGTGCCAGCAGTCGTGGGGAATACGAGCAGTACTTC	CASSRGEYEQYF
NA	TRBV19	many	TRBJ1-6	TGTGCCAGTAGTATCCCATATTCACCCCTCCACTTT	CASSIPYSPLHF
NA	TRBV28	many	TRBJ1-1	TGTGCCAGCAGTTCTCCTCTTTCAGGTCGGGCGGGGAGGACTGAAGCTTTCTTT	CASSSPLSGRAGRTEAFF
TRBD1	TRBV20-1	many	TRBJ2-7	TGCAGTGCTAGAGCTATAGACAGGGCCTACGAGCAGTACTTC	CSARAIDRAYEQYF
TRBD2	TRBV15	many	TRBJ2-3	TGTGCCACCAAACGGGGGGGCCTTTCAGATACGCAGTATTTT	CATKRGGLSDTQYF
NA	TRBV7-9	many	TRBJ2-7	TGTGCCAGCAGCTTAGGGAACGAGCAGTACTTC	CASSLGNEQYF
NA	TRBV30	many	TRBJ2-1	TGTGCCTGGAGTAAGGGGCTCGACAATGAGCAGTTCTTC	CAWSKGLDNEQFF
NA	TRBV20-1	NA	TRBJ2-1	TGCAGTGCGATGGACTTGTACTCCTACAATGAGCAGTTCTTC	CSAMDLYSYNEQFF
NA	TRBV7-9	many	TRBJ2-1	TGTGCCAGCAGCAGGGGCAGAAATGAGCAGTTCTTC	CASSRGRNEQFF
NA	TRBV4-2	many	TRBJ2-1	TGTGCCAGCAGCCAAGATTTGGGGCACAATGAGCAGTTCTTC	CASSQDLGHNEQFF
NA	TRBV20-1	NA	TRBJ1-6	TGCAGTGCTAGAGGACAGGTTGAGAGAAACTATTCACCCCTCCACTTT	CSARGQVERNYSPLHF
NA	TRBV9	many	TRBJ1-2	TGTGCCAGCAGCGTAGACAGGGTCGGGAATGGCTACACCTTC	CASSVDRVGNGYTF
TRBD1	TRBV6-1	medium-sized	TRBJ1-6	TGTGCCAGCAGTTGGGGACAGTCTAATTCACCCCTCCACTTT	CASSWGQSNSPLHF
NA	TRBV2	many	TRBJ2-6	TGTGCCAGCAGTGACAGGGGCGGCGGGGCCAACGTCCTGACTTTC	CASSDRGGGANVLTF
TRBD1	TRBV6-5	few	TRBJ1-6	TGTGCCAGCAGTTACTCGGGACAGGGGATGGGATCACCCCTCCACTTT	CASSYSGQGMGSPLHF
NA	TRBV11-2	many	TRBJ2-2	TGTGCCAGCAGCCCCCCCCCGGGGAACACCGGGGAGCTGTTTTTT	CASSPPPGNTGELFF
NA	TRBV2	once	TRBJ2-6	TGTGCCAGCACCGAATGTGCTATCGGGACAACTGGGGCCAACGTCCTGACTTTC	CASTECAIGTTGANVLTF
NA	TRBV6-4	many	TRBJ2-5	TGTGCCAGCAGTAGGGAGACCCAGTACTTC	CASSRETQYF
TRBD2	TRBV14	many	TRBJ2-7	TGTGCCAGCAGCCGACTGGGACTAAACTACGAGCAGTACTTC	CASSRLGLNYEQYF
NA	TRBV19	medium-sized	TRBJ1-4	TGTGCCAGTAGTTGGACCTTTAATGAAAAACTGTTTTTT	CASSWTFNEKLFF
NA	TRBV7-9	many	TRBJ2-7	TGTGCCAGCAGCCCGGATGGGGCCTACGAGCAGTACTTC	CASSPDGAYEQYF
NA	TRBV9	many	TRBJ2-3	TGTGCCAGCAGCGCGGAGGCAACGGGAGATACGCAGTATTTT	CASSAEATGDTQYF
NA	TRBV6-5	NA	TRBJ2-7	TGTGCCAGCAGTTACTCGGGGTACCCCTACGAGCAGTACTTC	CASSYSGYPYEQYF
TRBD1	TRBV6-1	NA	TRBJ2-1	TGTGCCAGAGATACGGGACAGGGGTCCTACAATGAGCAGTTCTTC	CARDTGQGSYNEQFF